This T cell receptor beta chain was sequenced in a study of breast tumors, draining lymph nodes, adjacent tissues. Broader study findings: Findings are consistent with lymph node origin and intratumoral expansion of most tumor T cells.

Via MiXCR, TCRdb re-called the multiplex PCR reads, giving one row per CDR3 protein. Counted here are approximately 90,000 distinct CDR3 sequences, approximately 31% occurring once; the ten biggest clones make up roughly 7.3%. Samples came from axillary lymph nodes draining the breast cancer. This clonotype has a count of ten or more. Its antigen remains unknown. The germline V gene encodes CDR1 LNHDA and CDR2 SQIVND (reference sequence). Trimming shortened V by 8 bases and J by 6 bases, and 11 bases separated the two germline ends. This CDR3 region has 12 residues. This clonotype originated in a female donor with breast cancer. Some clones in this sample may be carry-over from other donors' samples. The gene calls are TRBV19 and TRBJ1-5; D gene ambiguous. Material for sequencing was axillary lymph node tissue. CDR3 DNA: TGTGCCAGTCTACACGGAGGTCAGCCCCAGCATTTT. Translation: CASLHGGQPQHF.